The 26 T cell receptor beta chains in this list originate from one sample, sequenced in a study of blood T cells in healthy people across ages (dated by TCRdb to about 2015). Libraries were built with 5' RACE. The sequencing machine was an Illumina HiSeq 2500. A second PCR of roughly 7 to 11 cycles was performed with a sample-barcoded 5' primer and a J-beta primer mix. The public reads were reanalyzed by TCRdb: fastp trimming at Q25, MiXCR alignment, in-frame beta chains only. Rows matching on CDR3 protein sequence are summarized as one entry with the most common DNA and genes. The sample records 800,000 to 950,000 distinct CDR3 sequences, about 27% of which are singletons. The ten largest clones take up roughly 10% of the sample. These records were also assigned to another study, of T cells of mothers and their children.

The sample consisted of blood. All receptors derive from a woman aged 40-49 years in good health.

This chain links TRBV2 with TRBJ1-5; D gene uncertain. Deletions cut 3 bases from V and 2 bases from J, with 11 bases between. Per the germline V gene, CDR1 is SNHLY and CDR2 is FYNNEI. The CDR3 length is 15 residues. DNA for the CDR3: TGTGCCAGCAGTGACAACGGTTATGGCAATCAGCCCCAGCATTTT. It specifies CASSDNGYGNQPQHF.

The chain is built from TRBV20-1 and TRBJ1-5; possibly TRBD1 for D (5 bases). The CDR3 totals 17 residues. V lost 0 bases to trimming and J lost 0 bases, with 15 bases between them. Germline assignment: CDR1 DFQATT and CDR2 SNEGSKA (reference sequence). The CDR3 nucleotides read TGCAGTGCTAGAGATCCCTCTCAGGGCTTTAGCAATCAGCCCCAGCATTTT. This encodes CSARDPSQGFSNQPQHF.

This chain connects TRBV12-3 or TRBV12-4 to TRBJ1-2; possible D gene TRBD1, 5 bases. Trimming stripped 3 bases from V and 6 bases from J, with 11 bases between. The CDR3 is made up of 13 amino acids. CDR3 in amino acids: CASSFKGPNGYTF. The CDR3, as DNA: TGTGCCAGCAGTTTCAAGGGGCCTAATGGCTACACCTTC.

The rearrangement links TRBV20-1 to TRBJ1-2; 7 bases match TRBD1. J lost 6 bases, V lost 3 bases, and 10 bases had no gene match. This CDR3 is 14 amino acids long. Germline loops: CDR1 DFQATT, CDR2 SNEGSKA (reference sequence). The CDR3 loop is CSARTGRRENGYTF. The CDR3 DNA reads TGCAGTGCTAGGACAGGGAGAAGGGAGAATGGCTACACCTTC.

The V and J genes are TRBV4-1 and TRBJ1-1; D is undetermined. CDR1 is MGHRA, CDR2 YSYEKL, per germline. The CDR3 consists of 15 residues. V was cut by 1 base and J by 0 bases, with 9 bases left in between. DNA for the CDR3: TGCGCCAGCAGCCAAGTTCTGGAGTTGAACACTGAAGCTTTCTTT. Translating gives CASSQVLELNTEAFF.

V is TRBV5-1 and J is TRBJ1-4; 10 nucleotides line up with TRBD1. CDR1 and CDR2 from the germline V gene are SGHRS and YFSETQ. V was clipped by 4 bases and J by 7 bases; unmatched bases: 10. This CDR3 has 16 residues. The DNA of the CDR3 is TGCGCCAGCAGCGGAACGCCGGGACAGGGGACTGAAAAACTGTTTTTT. Translation: CASSGTPGQGTEKLFF.

Concerning this clonotype itself: A single base separates this from a much larger clone, so it may be a read error. The chain couples TRBV4-1 to TRBJ2-5, with D unresolved. The J call may not be correct, given that the DNA end is closer to TRBJ2-7. The germline V gene encodes CDR1 MGHRA and CDR2 YSYEKL. The CDR3 is 12 residues long. CDR3 in amino acids: CASNQDSHEQYF. CDR3 in DNA: TGCGCCAGCAACCAAGATAGCCACGAGCAGTACTTC.

The chain carries TRBV20-1 and TRBJ2-7, with unresolved D. Germline CDR1 DFQATT, CDR2 SNEGSKA (reference sequence). V lost 2 bases to trimming and J lost 10 bases, with 12 bases between them. The CDR3 totals 11 residues. The CDR3 sequence is CSARPDIDQYF. The CDR3 bases are TGCAGTGCTAGACCCGACATCGATCAGTACTTC.

In its sample, this clonotype was seen a few times. The chain combines TRBV7-3 with TRBJ1-1; D unresolved. This CDR3 spans 14 amino acids. Trimming shortened V by 1 base and J by 3 bases, and 9 bases separated the two germline ends. Germline V CDR1 and CDR2: SGHTA, FQGTGA. In DNA, the CDR3 is TGTGCCAGCAGCTTAATGGTGGGTCACACTGAAGCTTTCTTT. Encoded protein: CASSLMVGHTEAFF.

The sample holds a few counts of this clonotype. This chain joins TRBV28 and TRBJ2-7; either TRBD1 or TRBD2 may supply D (6 bases each). CDR1 is MDHEN and CDR2 is SYDVKM in the germline V gene. CDR3 size: 15 residues. Trimming removed 3 bases at V and 3 bases at J, with 15 bases between. In nucleotides, the CDR3 is TGTGCCAGCAGTTTTAGGGGGGCGCGTTTCTACGAGCAGTACTTC. This encodes CASSFRGARFYEQYF.

Turning to this clonotype: One junction end does not reproduce the germline sequence, and a read error may be involved. The J gene is TRBJ2-5, the V gene TRBV14, with D maybe TRBD2 (5 bases). The CDR3 totals 13 residues. Per the germline V gene, CDR1 is SGHDN and CDR2 is FVKESK. The CDR3 protein is CAGSQFPGETQYF. DNA of the CDR3: TGTGCCGGCAGCCAATTCCCGGGGGAGACCCAGTACTTC. The complete variable domain, with remaining parts taken from reference TRBV14 and TRBJ2-5, reads EAGVTQFPSHSVIEKGQTVTLRCDPISGHDNLYWYRRVMGKEIKFLLHFVKESKQDESGMPNNRFLAERTGGTYSTLKVQPAELEDSGVYFCAGSQFPGETQYFGPGTRLLVL.

The table lists this clonotype with a count of one. Relative to the germline gene, one junction end is altered; a read error may explain this. J is TRBJ1-1 and V is TRBV20-1; D remains ambiguous. Looked up from germline, CDR1 is DFQATT and CDR2 is SNEGSKA (reference sequence). CDR3 length equals 14 residues. Here the CDR3 DNA reads TGTAGTGCTAGACGGGAGACGGTAAACACTGAAGCTTTCTTT. The encoded protein is CSARRETVNTEAFF.

This clonotype has more than one count but fewer than ten. This sequence joins TRBV7-2 and TRBJ2-4, with D tentatively TRBD1 (7 bases). The J call could be wrong; TRBJ2-7 is a better fit for the DNA end. Germline V gene data show CDR1 as SGHTA and CDR2 as FQGNSA. The CDR3 has 15 amino acids. The CDR3 is CASSPQTGRSYEQYF. CDR3 DNA: TGTGCCAGCAGTCCTCAGACAGGGAGGTCCTACGAGCAGTACTTC.

This clonotype appeared a single time. The rearrangement links TRBV15 to TRBJ1-1, with TRBD1 as a possible D gene (6 bases). From germline, CDR1 is LNHNV and CDR2 YYDKDF (reference sequence). Trimming stripped 5 bases from V and 2 bases from J, with 18 bases between. The CDR3 totals 16 residues. CDR3 residues: CATSRAGGHINTEAFF. Written as DNA, the CDR3 is TGTGCCACCAGCCGCGCTGGGGGGCATATCAACACTGAAGCTTTCTTT. The full variable domain, with the rest looked up from reference TRBV15 and TRBJ1-1, is DAMVIQNPRYQVTQFGKPVTLSCSQTLNHNVMYWYQQKSSQAPKLLFHYYDKDFNNEADTPDNFQSRRPNTSFCFLDIRSPGLGDTAMYLCATSRAGGHINTEAFFGQGTRLTVV.

The chain is built from TRBV7-2 and TRBJ1-5, with 7 bases aligning to TRBD1. CDR1 and CDR2 from the germline V gene are SGHTA and FQGNSA. The CDR3 is 14 amino acids. With V trimmed by 1 base and J by 11 bases, 8 bases remained unmatched. The CDR3 region is CASSLVGGPVAQHF. The CDR3 DNA reads TGTGCCAGCAGCTTAGTAGGGGGCCCAGTGGCCCAGCATTTT.

A single count supports this clonotype. The rearrangement joins TRBV5-1 to TRBJ2-7; a weak D match, TRBD2 (6 bases). Deletions cut 2 bases from V and 1 base from J, with 13 bases between. The CDR3 loop spans 15 amino acids. From germline, CDR1 is SGHRS and CDR2 YFSETQ. The CDR3: CASSFQGGKSYEQYF. The CDR3 region has the DNA TGCGCCAGCAGCTTTCAGGGAGGCAAATCCTACGAGCAGTACTTC.

In its sample, this clonotype was seen a few times. V is TRBV12-3 or TRBV12-4 and J is TRBJ2-7, with 8 bases fitting TRBD1. This CDR3 is 15 amino acids long. J gave up 4 bases and V 3 bases, and 8 bases lay outside the gene matches. As DNA, the CDR3 is TGTGCCAGCAGTTTCGCATGGACAGGGTTGTACGAGCAGTACTTC. Its protein is CASSFAWTGLYEQYF.

This clonotype was detected a few times. The V call is TRBV2, the J call TRBJ1-1, with D possibly matching TRBD1 (5 bases). Germline CDR1 reads SNHLY; CDR2 reads FYNNEI. The CDR3 is 17 residues long. The V end was cut by 0 bases, the J end by 4 bases, with 18 bases between. CDR3 nucleotide sequence: TGTGCCAGCAGTGAAGCGGGGCCTCCCGGGGTTGGCACTGAAGCTTTCTTT. Encoded protein: CASSEAGPPGVGTEAFF.

This clonotype was found a few times. The chain carries TRBV9 and TRBJ2-3; 8 bases are shared with TRBD2. This CDR3 spans 14 amino acids. J was trimmed by 6 bases and V by 6 bases; bases with no gene match: 9. Germline CDR1 and CDR2: SGDLS and YYNGEE. This CDR3 is CASTRALAADTQYF. The CDR3 nucleotides read TGTGCCAGCACCCGGGCACTAGCGGCCGATACGCAGTATTTT.

This clonotype was seen a single time. Possible read error: a much larger clone is one base away. The chain employs TRBV20-1 and TRBJ1-2; perhaps TRBD1 as D (5 bases). CDR3 length: 11 residues. From germline, CDR1 is DFQATT and CDR2 SNEGSKA (reference sequence). For the CDR3, the DNA is TGCAGGGCTAGCGGGGCGGATGGCTACACCTTC. This codes for CRASGADGYTF.

This clonotype was observed at least ten times. The V call is TRBV12-3 or TRBV12-4, the J call TRBJ1-1; D remains unclear. The V end was cut by 2 bases, the J end by 4 bases, with 5 bases between. This CDR3 comprises 12 residues. The CDR3, as DNA: TGTGCCAGCAGTTTACCTAGCACTGAAGCTTTCTTT. Amino acids: CASSLPSTEAFF.

The rearrangement uses TRBV6-6 and TRBJ2-7; 10 bases are a match to TRBD1. The CDR3 contains 16 residues. CDR1 MNHNY and CDR2 SVGAGI come from the germline V gene (reference sequence). Unmatched junction bases numbered 11, after V lost 5 bases and J lost 4 bases. Written as DNA, the CDR3 is TGTGCCAGCAGTGACCAGGACAGGGGGAGAATTTACGAGCAGTACTTC. Encoded protein: CASSDQDRGRIYEQYF.

To note about this clonotype: This may be a read error: a much more frequent sequence differs by one nucleotide. The chain recombines TRBV6-5 with TRBJ2-1; D might be TRBD1 (6 bases). Germline loops: CDR1 MNHEY, CDR2 SVGAGI. The CDR3 covers 13 residues. V lost 6 bases and J 6 bases, leaving 12 bases between the germline ends. DNA for the CDR3: TGTGCCAGCAGACCAGGGGCGAGCAATGAGCAGTTCTTC. It encodes CASRPGASNEQFF.

V gene TRBV20-1 combines with J gene TRBJ1-1; D perhaps matches TRBD1 (5 bases). The CDR3 length is 13 residues. The V and J ends lost 3 bases and 4 bases respectively, with 12 bases between them. CDR1 and CDR2 from the germline V gene are DFQATT and SNEGSKA (reference sequence). The CDR3 DNA is TGCAGTGCTAGGGATAACGGGGGCACTGAAGCTTTCTTT. As protein: CSARDNGGTEAFF.

To note about this clonotype: Sequence at one end of the junction differs from germline and may be a read error. V gene TRBV5-4 combines with J gene TRBJ2-3; D uncertain. Germline-derived CDR1 and CDR2 are SGHNT and YYREEE (reference sequence). The CDR3 has 13 amino acids. The CDR3 is CASSLAPSDTRYF. CDR3 nucleotides: TGTGCCAGCAGCTTGGCCCCGTCAGATACGCGGTATTTT.

In this sample, this clonotype turned up once. This may be a read error, as it is one base from a much larger clone. V usage is TRBV5-8 and J usage is TRBJ2-6; the D gene is possibly TRBD1 (5 bases). The CDR3 contains 16 residues. The germline V gene encodes CDR1 SGHTS and CDR2 YDEGEE. The CDR3 sequence is CASSLEGRVGANVLAF. The CDR3, as DNA: TGTGCCAGCAGCTTGGAAGGCCGGGTTGGGGCCAACGTCCTGGCTTTC. Using reference TRBV5-8 and TRBJ2-6 for the parts outside the CDR3, the full variable domain is EAGVTQSPTHLIKTRGQQATLRCSPISGHTSVYWYQQALGLGLQFLLWYDEGEERNRGNFPPRFSGRQFPNYSSELNVNALELEDSALYLCASSLEGRVGANVLAFGAGSRLTVL.